This paragraph covers one T cell receptor beta chain sequence. The antigen is unknown. V was pared by 6 bases and J by 8 bases, with 23 bases between. The V gene's germline CDR1 is MDHEN and CDR2 SYDVKM. This CDR3 contains 16 residues. This record belongs to a study of cytomegalovirus exposure and HLA in healthy donors. Study at large: As an earlier analysis found, 150 million to 200 million T cells yielded about 120 million unique TCR beta sequences.

The study ran its PCR with 60 Vbeta and 13 Jbeta primers. Per the study methods: There were about 80 million unique TCR beta chains by a later count, and about 11 million of them were shared. Here immunoSEQ multiplex PCR was the method, and the copy in TCRdb shows in-frame clones only, minus some. From that table come the V and J calls and clone size; the DNA was used to work out D and trimming. The data show over 100,000 clones, around 73% seen once. Study conclusions and caveats: Being productive about 87% or about 30% of the time was typical of most TCR beta V segments in an earlier analysis. Sequencing depth roughly uniform across donors was assumed in presence/absence analyses.

The sequenced sample consisted of PBMCs. This clonotype was obtained from a female donor in good health and CMV-seronegative. The chain combines TRBV28 with TRBJ2-1; a possible D gene is TRBD1 (5 bases). The CDR3 region is CASSTLREGAIDEQFF. The CDR3 nucleotides read TGTGCCAGCAGCACCCTCAGGGAAGGGGCTATAGATGAGCAGTTCTTC. The full variable domain, with the rest looked up from reference TRBV28 and TRBJ2-1, is DVKVTQSSRYLVKRTGEKVFLECVQDMDHENMFWYRQDPGLGLRLIYFSYDVKMKEKGDIPEGYSVSREKKERFSLILESASTNQTSMYLCASSTLREGAIDEQFFGPGTRLTVL.